Each of the 14 T cell receptor beta chains below was sequenced from the same sample in a study of CD8+ T cells in alopecia areata. Investigators isolated RNA and reverse transcribed it into cDNA to act as the sequencing template. TCRdb's copy holds only in-frame clones and misses some; the assay was immunoSEQ multiplex PCR. Altogether 150,000 to 200,000 clones are present, roughly 64% being singletons, with the ten largest covering approximately 12%. The treatment here: oral pan-JAK inhibitor, 5-10 mg twice daily. The starting material was CD8+ T cells sorted from blood, obtained at week 24, from a patient treated with tofacitinib. Receptor source: a human donor with alopecia areata.

The genes are TRBV6-5 and TRBJ1-1, with a tentative D call TRBD1 (5 bases). From germline, CDR1 is MNHEY and CDR2 SVGAGI. The CDR3 is 15 amino acids. The ends were cut back, 4 bases at V and 5 bases at J, with 17 bases in the middle. In nucleotides, the CDR3 is TGTGCCAGCAGTTTCCCCCCGGCAGGGCGTACTGAAGCTTTCTTT. Residues: CASSFPPAGRTEAFF.

This clone occurred a few times. The chain combines TRBV19 with TRBJ1-2; possibly TRBD1 for D (5 bases). This CDR3 contains 14 residues. CDR1 and CDR2 from the germline V gene are LNHDA and SQIVND (reference sequence). V lost 3 bases and J 8 bases, leaving 16 bases between the germline ends. CDR3: CASSIGLGTGGYTF. CDR3 DNA: TGTGCCAGTAGTATCGGATTAGGGACGGGAGGCTACACCTTC. The whole variable domain, remainder taken from reference TRBV19 and TRBJ1-2, is DGGITQSPKYLFRKEGQNVTLSCEQNLNHDAMYWYRQDPGQGLRLIYYSQIVNDFQKGDIAEGYSVSREKKESFPLTVTSAQKNPTAFYLCASSIGLGTGGYTFGSGTRLTVV.

This clone was counted between two and nine times. The chain employs TRBV29-1 and TRBJ2-1; D possibly uses TRBD1 or TRBD2 (5 bases each). This CDR3 comprises 12 residues. V was shortened by 6 bases and J by 8 bases, with 14 bases between the two germline ends. In germline, CDR1 is SQVTM, CDR2 ANQGSEA. This CDR3 reads CSVYRDADEQFF. For the CDR3, the DNA is TGCAGCGTGTACCGGGACGCCGATGAGCAGTTCTTC.

This clone appeared a few times. The chain has TRBV7-9 and TRBJ1-5; tentative D call: TRBD1 (5 bases). The CDR3 contains 16 residues. Germline lookup yields CDR1 SEHNR and CDR2 FQNEAQ (reference sequence). V dropped 5 bases and J dropped 2 bases, with 16 bases sitting between them. CDR3 DNA sequence: TGTGCCAGCAGCCCGAAGGACACCCCCGGCAATCAGCCCCAGCATTTT. Its translation: CASSPKDTPGNQPQHF.

V usage is TRBV6-5 and J usage is TRBJ2-7, with D perhaps matching TRBD2 (5 bases). The CDR3 totals 13 residues. V dropped 2 bases and J dropped 3 bases, with 8 bases sitting between them. In germline, CDR1 is MNHEY, CDR2 SVGAGI. The CDR3 DNA sequence: TGTGCCAGCAGTTACGGACTGAACTACGAGCAGTACTTC. This translates into CASSYGLNYEQYF.

The V and J genes are TRBV30 and TRBJ1-2, with D possibly being TRBD1 (6 bases). The CDR3 runs 15 residues. Germline V gene lookup returns CDR1 GTSNPN and CDR2 SVGIG (reference sequence). V lost 1 base and J 5 bases, leaving 17 bases between the germline ends. The CDR3 coding sequence is TGTGCCTGGAGTGAGGGTACAGGGCCGACGTATGGCTACACCTTC. This gives the protein CAWSEGTGPTYGYTF.

V and J are TRBV4-1 and TRBJ1-5; the D gene is possibly TRBD1 (5 bases). This CDR3 comprises 16 residues. The V end was cut by 0 bases, the J end by 5 bases, with 14 bases between. Germline CDR1 MGHRA, CDR2 YSYEKL. In DNA form, the CDR3 reads TGCGCCAGCAGCCAAGATAGATCTCGAGGGGATCAGCCCCAGCATTTT. It translates to CASSQDRSRGDQPQHF.

This clone has more than one count but fewer than ten. The chain joins TRBV14 to TRBJ2-1, with 9 nucleotides matching TRBD1. The germline V gene has CDR1 SGHDN and CDR2 FVKESK. The CDR3 covers 16 residues. Trimming at V came to 0 bases and at J to 6 bases, leaving 6 bases not matched to a gene. DNA of the CDR3: TGTGCCAGCAGCCAAGAGGGACAGGGCTCGGTCAATGAGCAGTTCTTC. Translating it yields CASSQEGQGSVNEQFF.

V usage is TRBV6-1 and J usage is TRBJ2-5, with D perhaps TRBD1 (5 bases). Germline CDR1 MNHNS, CDR2 SASEGT. Trimming took 2 bases from V and 4 from J, leaving 11 bases between them. CDR3 size: 14 residues. Written as DNA, the CDR3 is TGTGCCAGCAGTGAATCGACAGTCCTAGAGACCCAGTACTTC. Residues: CASSESTVLETQYF.

The V call is TRBV15, the J call TRBJ1-2; TRBD1 aligns across 7 bases. The CDR3 has 15 amino acids. Germline V gives CDR1 LNHNV, CDR2 YYDKDF (reference sequence). J lost 6 bases, V lost 0 bases, and 7 bases had no gene match. In DNA, the CDR3 is TGTGCCACCAGCAGAGATAGGAAGGGGGCTGATGGCTACACCTTC. Translating it yields CATSRDRKGADGYTF.

This clone was seen more than once but under ten times. The chain uses TRBV27 and TRBJ2-1; TRBD2 is a possible D gene (7 bases). Trimming took 1 base from V and 8 from J, leaving 12 bases between them. The germline V gene encodes CDR1 MNHEY and CDR2 SMNVEV (reference sequence). CDR3 size: 14 residues. CDR3: CASSLYGGADEQFF. CDR3 sequence (DNA): TGTGCCAGCAGTTTATATGGGGGGGCCGATGAGCAGTTCTTC.

The rearrangement uses TRBV7-6 and TRBJ1-1; D is unclear. This CDR3 is built from 14 residues. The V end was cut by 2 bases, the J end by 1 base, with 8 bases between. CDR1 is SGHVS, CDR2 FNYEAQ, per germline. DNA for the CDR3: TGTGCCAGCAGCTTACGGGCCCCGAACACTGAAGCTTTCTTT. The encoded protein is CASSLRAPNTEAFF.

This clone was counted ten times or more. The V and J genes are TRBV7-9 and TRBJ2-5; 7 bases fit TRBD1. The CDR3 loop spans 15 amino acids. CDR1 and CDR2 (germline): SEHNR, FQNEAQ (reference sequence). J gave up 5 bases and V 5 bases, and 11 bases lay outside the gene matches. Here the CDR3 reads CASSTSRTGGETQYF. For the CDR3, the DNA is TGTGCCAGCAGCACCTCCCGGACAGGCGGGGAGACCCAGTACTTC.

The chain carries TRBV19 and TRBJ2-7, with D perhaps assigned TRBD1 or TRBD2 (5 bases each). The CDR3 is 15 amino acids. V gave up 3 bases and J gave up 2 bases, with 14 bases separating them. Per the germline V gene, CDR1 is LNHDA and CDR2 is SQIVND (reference sequence). The CDR3 protein is CASSIVRGGAYEQYF. Here the CDR3 DNA reads TGTGCCAGTAGTATTGTTCGGGGCGGAGCCTACGAGCAGTACTTC.